The rows below give T cell receptor beta chains drawn from one sample of a study of regulatory T cells in long-lasting Graves disease. One entry per CDR3 protein results from TCRdb running MiXCR on the multiplex PCR reads. The table has roughly 420,000 distinct CDR3 sequences, 15% seen once; the top ten hold 22%. The specimen comprised peripheral blood mononuclear cells (PBMCs), sampled at new diagnosis, from a patient treated with antithyroid drugs. Receptors originate from a female donor with Graves disease. CDR3s include the opening cysteine and the closing phenylalanine or tryptophan. The D gene is left open where the match is weak. Where a row states a size, it is once, few, many or the class of an expanded clone; other rows omit it.

CDR3 DNA | CDR3 protein | J gene | clone size | D gene | V gene
TGTGCCAGCAGTGAAGCTGGGTGGGACAGGGATCAGCCCCAGCATTTT | CASSEAGWDRDQPQHF | TRBJ1-5 | many | TRBD1 | TRBV2
TGCGCCAGCAGCTTGGCGGGAGGGCAGACAGATACGCAGTATTTT | CASSLAGGQTDTQYF | TRBJ2-3 | many | TRBD2 | TRBV5-1
TGTGCCAGCAGTTTATACGGGACAGAGGTTACACCCCTCCACTTT | CASSLYGTEVTPLHF | TRBJ1-6 | few | TRBD1 | TRBV27
TGTGCCAGCAGTTTACGGCCACAGGGAAAGCGAGGCTATGGCTACACCTTC | CASSLRPQGKRGYGYTF | TRBJ1-2 | few | NA | TRBV27
TGTGCCTGCCTAGCGGGGTGGAGGTCCGATACGCAGTATTTT | CACLAGWRSDTQYF | TRBJ2-3 | many | TRBD2 | TRBV30
TGTGCCAGCAGTGGGGACTGGGGCAGTCCTAGCAATGAGCAGTTCTTC | CASSGDWGSPSNEQFF | TRBJ2-1 | NA | NA | TRBV6-4
TGTGCCAGCTCCCCAACAGGGGTCGAGCAGTACTTC | CASSPTGVEQYF | TRBJ2-7 | NA | TRBD1 | TRBV18
TGTGCCAGCAGTCCTAGGACTAGCGGGGGACAAGAGACCCAGTACTTC | CASSPRTSGGQETQYF | TRBJ2-5 | many | TRBD2 | TRBV7-9
TGCAGTGCTAGAGCAACTAGCGGGGCTTACTACGAGCAGTACTTC | CSARATSGAYYEQYF | TRBJ2-7 | many | TRBD2 | TRBV20-1
TGTGCCAGCAGCAGGGGGACAGGGCCCTGGGAGACCCAGTACTTC | CASSRGTGPWETQYF | TRBJ2-5 | many | TRBD1 | TRBV11-2
TGTGCCAGCAGCCAGGGGCAGAACACAGATACGCAGTATTTT | CASSQGQNTDTQYF | TRBJ2-3 | NA | NA | TRBV7-2
TGTGCCAGCAGCTCCGACAGGGGATACGTCAATGAGCAGTTCTTC | CASSSDRGYVNEQFF | TRBJ2-1 | many | TRBD1 | TRBV7-9
TGCAGCGGGTCGGACATAAACAACAATGAGCAGTTCTTC | CSGSDINNNEQFF | TRBJ2-1 | NA | NA | TRBV29-1
TGCAGTGCCCGAGCGCCGGGTTCCTCCTACGAGCAGTACTTC | CSARAPGSSYEQYF | TRBJ2-7 | many | NA | TRBV20-1
TGTGCCAGCAGCCGAGCCGAACAGGGTAGCTATGGCTACACCTTC | CASSRAEQGSYGYTF | TRBJ1-2 | NA | NA | TRBV27
TGTGCCAGCAGCCCTACGTGGGGGGCAGATACGCAGTATTTT | CASSPTWGADTQYF | TRBJ2-3 | many | NA | TRBV12-3/TRBV12-4
TGTGCCAGCAGCTTGGCGTCAGCAAACTATGGCTACACCTTC | CASSLASANYGYTF | TRBJ1-2 | many | NA | TRBV5-5
TGTGCCAGCAGCTTGGACCAGGGACGAAGCTCCTACAATGAGCAGTTCTTC | CASSLDQGRSSYNEQFF | TRBJ2-1 | many | NA | TRBV5-5
TGCAGCGCGACTGACAGGGCTACTGAAGCTTTCTTT | CSATDRATEAFF | TRBJ1-1 | many | TRBD1 | TRBV29-1
TGTGCCAGCAGTCCAAGGGGGTCCCTTGAAGCTTTCTTT | CASSPRGSLEAFF | TRBJ1-1 | few | NA | TRBV6-1
TGCAGCGTGCCGGGACAAAGCTCCTACGAGCAGTACTTC | CSVPGQSSYEQYF | TRBJ2-7 | many | NA | TRBV29-1
TGTGCCAGCAGCTTAAGTATCACCGGAGGACAGGGACGGGATGAGCAGTTCTTC | CASSLSITGGQGRDEQFF | TRBJ2-1 | NA | TRBD1 | TRBV5-4
TGTGCCAGCCAAACCCGGCAAGACTTGGCCGATACGCAGTATTTT | CASQTRQDLADTQYF | TRBJ2-3 | many | NA | TRBV2
TGTGCCACCAGTGATTTGCAATCGGGAGGGGTCGGCTCCTACAATGAGCAGTTCTTC | CATSDLQSGGVGSYNEQFF | TRBJ2-1 | many | TRBD2 | TRBV24-1
TGCAGCGTTGAAGATCTGGGGCTAGCGGGCGGGAACACCGGGGAGCTGTTTTTT | CSVEDLGLAGGNTGELFF | TRBJ2-2 | NA | TRBD2 | TRBV29-1
TGTGCCAGCAGTTCGGGCAGCGGGAGGTATGGGAAAGATACGCAGTATTTT | CASSSGSGRYGKDTQYF | TRBJ2-3 | few | TRBD2 | TRBV12-3/TRBV12-4
TGCAGCGTTGAGGATCCAGGGTCATCCTACGAGCAGTACTTC | CSVEDPGSSYEQYF | TRBJ2-7 | many | NA | TRBV29-1
TGTGCCAGTAAGGGGCCGGGACCGAAGAACACTGAAGCTTTCTTT | CASKGPGPKNTEAFF | TRBJ1-1 | many | NA | TRBV7-9
TGTGCCAGCAGTCGGAAACCGGGCCCGATTGCGAACACTGAAGCTTTCTTT | CASSRKPGPIANTEAFF | TRBJ1-1 | many | NA | TRBV6-1
TGTGCCAGCAGCTTTAACCCCGGCGACGGGGAGCTGTTTTTT | CASSFNPGDGELFF | TRBJ2-2 | many | NA | TRBV11-2
TGTGCCAGCAGCCCAGACAGGGAGGGAGTGGCCCTCCACTTT | CASSPDREGVALHF | TRBJ1-6 | few | TRBD1 | TRBV9
TGTGCCAGCAGCTTTCCCGGGGGGGCGTCGCCCCAGCATTTT | CASSFPGGASPQHF | TRBJ1-5 | NA | NA | TRBV7-9